The 32 T cell receptor beta chains listed next were all sequenced from one sample in a study of shared clonotypes between healthy human individuals. CD45RO-negative, CCR7-positively selected cells formed the naive CD8 fraction, excluding terminally differentiated effector memory CD45RA+ cells. Libraries were prepared by immunoSEQ multiplex PCR; TCRdb keeps only in-frame clonotypes and omits some of them. This sample has about 800,000 clones; 90% to 97% occur once, and the top ten carry under 0.25%. The sequencing input was naive CD8+ T cells sorted from blood. The receptors shown here come from a man aged 30 to 45 in good health.

The chain has TRBV7-2 and TRBJ2-7; 12 bases are shared with TRBD2. CDR1 and CDR2 from the germline V gene are SGHTA and FQGNSA. The CDR3 totals 15 residues. J was trimmed by 3 bases and V by 4 bases; bases with no gene match: 4. The CDR3 loop reads CASSSPSGRDYEQYF. The DNA for the CDR3 is TGTGCCAGCAGCTCACCTAGCGGGAGGGACTACGAGCAGTACTTC.

The chain carries TRBV4-1 and TRBJ2-3; no clear D. CDR3 length: 12 amino acids. V dropped 2 bases and J dropped 6 bases, with 6 bases sitting between them. CDR1 is MGHRA and CDR2 is YSYEKL in the germline V gene. In DNA, the CDR3 is TGCGCCAGCAGCCAAATACAGGATACGCAGTATTTT. Translation: CASSQIQDTQYF.

V is TRBV18 and J is TRBJ1-5; D remains ambiguous. Germline assignment: CDR1 KGHSH and CDR2 LQKENI. V was cut by 0 bases and J by 7 bases, with 10 bases left in between. The CDR3 is 14 residues long. CDR3 coding DNA: TGTGCCAGCTCACCACCCGGCACGTACCAGCCCCAGCATTTT. Amino acid sequence: CASSPPGTYQPQHF.

This chain connects TRBV4-1 to TRBJ2-7, with D maybe TRBD1 (6 bases). Germline V gene lookup returns CDR1 MGHRA and CDR2 YSYEKL. The CDR3 spans 14 residues. V lost 0 bases and J 4 bases, leaving 10 bases between the germline ends. The CDR3 DNA reads as TGCGCCAGCAGCCAAGAAAACAGGGAATACGAGCAGTACTTC. Residues: CASSQENREYEQYF.

The chain combines TRBV7-6 with TRBJ1-4, with D hard to call. V lost 4 bases to trimming and J lost 0 bases, with 9 bases between them. In germline, CDR1 is SGHVS, CDR2 FNYEAQ. The CDR3 runs 15 residues. The CDR3 DNA reads TGTGCCAGCAGCTCCCGAACTGCAACTAATGAAAAACTGTTTTTT. Encoded protein: CASSSRTATNEKLFF.

This rearrangement joins TRBV14 to TRBJ1-4; TRBD1 matches 11 bases. The CDR3 totals 15 residues. V gave up 0 bases and J gave up 7 bases; unmatched junction bases: 1. The germline CDR1 and CDR2 sequences are SGHDN and FVKESK. The CDR3 nucleotides are TGTGCCAGCAGCCAAGATGGGACAGGGGGTGAAAAACTGTTTTTT. Amino acid sequence: CASSQDGTGGEKLFF.

This rearrangement joins TRBV7-9 to TRBJ2-7; 7 bases are shared with TRBD2. The J segment lost 0 bases and the V segment lost 7 bases, leaving 12 bases of the junction unmatched. The CDR3 length is 16 residues. Germline V CDR1 and CDR2: SEHNR, FQNEAQ (reference sequence). The DNA of the CDR3 is TGTGCCAGCAACCCGTTGCCTGCGGGAGCCTCCTACGAGCAGTACTTC. Translating gives CASNPLPAGASYEQYF.

In the case of this clone: Other DNA sequences of this sample code for an identical CDR3. The chain has TRBV7-8 and TRBJ2-5; no reliable D call. Germline CDR1 is SGHVS and CDR2 is FQNEAQ. This CDR3 spans 12 amino acids. The V and J ends lost 0 bases and 4 bases respectively, with 3 bases between them. The CDR3: CASSLAGETQYF. DNA of the CDR3: TGTGCCAGCAGCTTAGCAGGAGAGACCCAGTACTTC. The variable domain in full, with the rest retrieved from reference TRBV7-8 and TRBJ2-5, is GAGVSQSPRYKVAKRGQDVALRCDPISGHVSLFWYQQALGQGPEFLTYFQNEAQLDKSGLPSDRFFAERPEGSVSTLKIQRTQQEDSAVYLCASSLAGETQYFGPGTRLLVL.

Details on this clone: Additional DNA sequences in this sample encode the identical CDR3. This chain connects TRBV29-1 to TRBJ2-2; D is unclear. This CDR3 region has 13 residues. The germline V gene encodes CDR1 SQVTM and CDR2 ANQGSEA. V was cut by 3 bases and J by 0 bases, with 5 bases left in between. The CDR3 nucleotides read TGCAGCGTTGAGGCCTCGAACACCGGGGAGCTGTTTTTT. Protein: CSVEASNTGELFF.

This chain connects TRBV7-9 to TRBJ2-5; possibly TRBD2 for D (5 bases). Germline values: CDR1 SEHNR, CDR2 FQNEAQ (reference sequence). The CDR3 runs 16 residues. The ends were cut back, 4 bases at V and 5 bases at J, with 20 bases in the middle. The CDR3 protein is CASSSESGILRETQYF. CDR3 in DNA: TGTGCCAGCAGCTCCGAAAGCGGCATCCTCCGGGAGACCCAGTACTTC.

The chain recombines TRBV5-4 with TRBJ2-7, with 16 bases that match TRBD2. The V and J ends lost 4 bases and 2 bases, in that order; junction bases with no gene match: 6. The CDR3 spans 17 residues. Germline CDR1 SGHNT, CDR2 YYREEE (reference sequence). In DNA form, the CDR3 reads TGTGCCAGCAGCATGGGACTAGCGGGAGGGGCCCCCTACGAGCAGTACTTC. Its translation: CASSMGLAGGAPYEQYF.

This clone was recorded only once. The chain recombines TRBV27 with TRBJ2-1; D is uncertain. V was cut by 10 bases and J by 10 bases, with 14 bases left in between. The CDR3 sequence is 11 residues long. Germline loops: CDR1 MNHEY, CDR2 SMNVEV (reference sequence). The DNA of the CDR3 is TGTGCCACGGCAGAGGCGCTCGAGCAGTTCTTC. This codes for CATAEALEQFF.

V and J are TRBV5-1 and TRBJ2-3; D is unresolved. V lost 0 bases, J lost 3 bases, and 11 bases lay in between. The V gene's germline CDR1 is SGHRS and CDR2 YFSETQ. The length of the CDR3 is 15 residues. The CDR3 region has the DNA TGCGCCAGCAGCTTGGTACCAGGCCGGACAGATACGCAGTATTTT. Residues: CASSLVPGRTDTQYF.

The chain links TRBV29-1 to TRBJ1-2, with TRBD1 matching 9 bases. This CDR3 comprises 11 residues. In germline, CDR1 is SQVTM, CDR2 ANQGSEA. The V segment lost 7 bases and the J segment 12 bases; nucleotides outside the gene matches: 9. This CDR3 reads CSAPGQGEDTF. DNA of the CDR3: TGCAGCGCCCCGGGACAGGGTGAAGACACCTTC.

This chain joins TRBV7-8 and TRBJ1-2; the D is unclear. CDR1 and CDR2 from the germline V gene are SGHVS and FQNEAQ. V was cut by 4 bases and J by 6 bases, with 12 bases left in between. The CDR3 sequence is 13 residues long. As DNA, the CDR3 is TGTGCCAGCAGCTCGAGGCATAGCGATGGCTACACCTTC. Protein: CASSSRHSDGYTF.

The rearrangement links TRBV15 to TRBJ1-5; D gene ambiguous. CDR1 and CDR2 (germline): LNHNV, YYDKDF (reference sequence). This CDR3 is built from 15 residues. The V end was cut by 1 base, the J end by 0 bases, with 7 bases between. CDR3 coding DNA: TGTGCCACCAGCAGAGGACGGAGTAGCAATCAGCCCCAGCATTTT. Translated: CATSRGRSSNQPQHF.

This clone appeared a single time. The chain employs TRBV10-1 and TRBJ2-1; 7 positions match TRBD2. The V gene end was trimmed by 4 bases and the J gene end by 4 bases; junction bases not matched to a gene: 10. CDR1 and CDR2 (germline): WNHNN, SYGVQD (reference sequence). The CDR3 has 16 amino acids. The CDR3: CASSAPMSGTYNEQFF. For the CDR3, the DNA is TGCGCCAGCAGTGCCCCCATGAGCGGGACTTACAATGAGCAGTTCTTC.

The chain recombines TRBV6-1 with TRBJ1-1; D gene uncertain. This CDR3 comprises 12 residues. V lost 6 bases to trimming and J lost 4 bases, with 9 bases between them. Per germline, CDR1 MNHNS and CDR2 SASEGT. CDR3 sequence: CASRQGGTEAFF. The CDR3 DNA reads TGTGCCAGCAGACAAGGTGGCACTGAAGCTTTCTTT.

The chain links TRBV5-8 to TRBJ2-3, with a weak D call TRBD1 (5 bases). Trimming removed 0 bases from V and 5 bases from J, with 10 bases in between. Germline V gene sequence: CDR1 SGHTS, CDR2 YDEGEE. The CDR3 length is 14 residues. CDR3 region: CASSLAQGIDTQYF. In nucleotides, the CDR3 is TGTGCCAGCAGCTTGGCCCAGGGAATAGATACGCAGTATTTT.

The V and J genes are TRBV5-4 and TRBJ2-7, with 7 bases identical to TRBD1. Looked up from germline, CDR1 is SGHNT and CDR2 is YYREEE (reference sequence). J lost 1 base, V lost 6 bases, and 7 bases had no gene match. This CDR3 comprises 14 residues. CDR3 protein: CASNSDRVSYEQYF. In nucleotides, the CDR3 is TGTGCCAGCAACTCAGACAGGGTATCCTACGAGCAGTACTTC.

This chain joins TRBV7-9 and TRBJ1-2; 8 nucleotides match TRBD1. Germline loops: CDR1 SEHNR, CDR2 FQNEAQ (reference sequence). The ends lost 0 bases at V and 4 bases at J; junction bases unmatched: 4. The CDR3 has 15 amino acids. The CDR3 spells CASSLADRASYGYTF. CDR3 bases: TGTGCCAGCAGCTTAGCGGACAGGGCTTCCTATGGCTACACCTTC.

The chain links TRBV5-6 to TRBJ2-7, with 7 bases that match TRBD1. CDR1 and CDR2 (germline): SGHDT, YYEEEE. Trimming at V came to 0 bases and at J to 1 base, leaving 10 bases not matched to a gene. This CDR3 contains 17 residues. The CDR3 coding sequence is TGTGCCAGCAGCTTGGTAAGAGGGGGCCTTCGGTCCTACGAGCAGTACTTC. This codes for CASSLVRGGLRSYEQYF.

The V and J genes are TRBV14 and TRBJ2-3; weak D call: TRBD2 (7 bases). This CDR3 is built from 14 residues. Trimming cost V 3 bases and J 5 bases, with 12 bases left between them. Germline CDR1 SGHDN, CDR2 FVKESK. For the CDR3, the DNA is TGTGCCAGCAGCCACGTCGGGGGGCTAGATACGCAGTATTTT. It yields the protein CASSHVGGLDTQYF.

J is TRBJ2-1 and V is TRBV29-1; 11 bases line up with TRBD2. After removal of 5 bases from V and 4 bases from J, the junction contained 10 bases not matched to a gene. Germline V gives CDR1 SQVTM, CDR2 ANQGSEA. CDR3 length: 16 amino acids. DNA of the CDR3: TGCAGCGTTTCCGGTCTGACTAGCGGGATGTACAATGAGCAGTTCTTC. Amino acids: CSVSGLTSGMYNEQFF.

This chain joins TRBV13 and TRBJ2-1; the D gene is possibly TRBD2 (6 bases). Between the trimmed V and J ends, which lost 2 bases and 4 bases, there was a span of 18 bases. The CDR3 consists of 17 residues. Germline assignment: CDR1 PRHDT and CDR2 FYEKMQ (reference sequence). In DNA, the CDR3 is TGTGCCAGCAGCTTAAAATCGGATGGGCGGGGATACAATGAGCAGTTCTTC. Amino acids: CASSLKSDGRGYNEQFF.

The V and J genes are TRBV21-1 and TRBJ2-7; the DNA was not used to check the table's D call, TRBD1. TRBV21-1 is labeled a pseudogene. The CDR3 covers 13 residues. CDR3 region: CASGARSLPRQYF. The CDR3 nucleotides read TGTGCCAGCGGGGCTCGCAGTCTACCCCGGCAGTACTTC.

J is TRBJ1-2 and V is TRBV5-4, with D possibly being TRBD1 (6 bases). Germline V gives CDR1 SGHNT, CDR2 YYREEE (reference sequence). The CDR3 covers 16 residues. The V and J ends lost 7 bases and 2 bases respectively, with 21 bases between them. Written as DNA, the CDR3 is TGTGCCAGCGGAAACGAGGGGGTGCAGCCCAACTATGGCTACACCTTC. Translating gives CASGNEGVQPNYGYTF.

The chain carries TRBV7-6 and TRBJ2-7, with D possibly TRBD1 on 5 matching bases. V lost 1 base to trimming and J lost 2 bases, with 12 bases between them. The germline CDR1 and CDR2 sequences are SGHVS and FNYEAQ. CDR3 length: 15 residues. The CDR3 sequence: CASSLDRNRTYEQYF. The CDR3 nucleotides are TGTGCCAGCAGCTTAGACAGGAATAGGACCTACGAGCAGTACTTC.

V is TRBV13 and J is TRBJ2-7; D not resolved. The CDR3 is 14 amino acids. Trimming removed 4 bases from V and 4 bases from J, with 14 bases in between. Germline V gene lookup returns CDR1 PRHDT and CDR2 FYEKMQ (reference sequence). The CDR3 region has the DNA TGTGCCAGCAGCTCCCAAATACTTTCGTACGAGCAGTACTTC. Translation gives CASSSQILSYEQYF. The full variable domain, completed using reference TRBV13 and TRBJ2-7, is AAGVIQSPRHLIKEKRETATLKCYPIPRHDTVYWYQQGPGQDPQFLISFYEKMQSDKGSIPDRFSAQQFSDYHSELNMSSLELGDSALYFCASSSQILSYEQYFGPGTRLTVT.

Concerning this clone: The sample has other DNA sequences that encode this CDR3 too. This chain connects TRBV5-1 to TRBJ2-7; 9 bases match TRBD2. The CDR3 spans 13 residues. Per germline, CDR1 SGHRS and CDR2 YFSETQ. The V gene end was trimmed by 2 bases and the J gene end by 4 bases; junction bases not matched to a gene: 1. The CDR3 here is CASSFAGGYEQYF. CDR3 in DNA: TGCGCCAGCAGCTTTGCGGGAGGGTACGAGCAGTACTTC. The whole variable domain, remainder taken from reference TRBV5-1 and TRBJ2-7, is KAGVTQTPRYLIKTRGQQVTLSCSPISGHRSVSWYQQTPGQGLQFLFEYFSETQRNKGNFPGRFSGRQFSNSRSEMNVSTLELGDSALYLCASSFAGGYEQYFGPGTRLTVT.

This rearrangement joins TRBV27 to TRBJ2-2; no clear D. This CDR3 region has 19 residues. The V and J ends lost 0 bases and 3 bases respectively, with 20 bases between them. Germline assignment: CDR1 MNHEY and CDR2 SMNVEV (reference sequence). The CDR3 DNA reads TGTGCCAGCAGTTTATCGCCTTTACTCCCAGCGCCCGACACCGGGGAGCTGTTTTTT. Protein product: CASSLSPLLPAPDTGELFF.

V gene TRBV6-6 combines with J gene TRBJ2-7; TRBD1 agrees at 9 bases. Per the germline V gene, CDR1 is MNHNY and CDR2 is SVGAGI (reference sequence). The V gene end was trimmed by 2 bases and the J gene end by 5 bases; junction bases not matched to a gene: 4. The CDR3 extends over 14 amino acids. CDR3 residues: CASSYGTGSDEQYF. In DNA form, the CDR3 reads TGTGCCAGCAGTTACGGGACAGGGTCGGACGAGCAGTACTTC.